Below are 10 T cell receptor beta chains sequenced from a single sample in a study of T cells in Graves' hyperthyroidism and ophthalmopathy. TCR beta CDR3 region amplification was performed from RNA transcripts. The TCR CDR3 first-round RT-PCR relied on the HTBI primer set. TCRdb reprocessed the multiplex PCR reads via MiXCR and lists one record per CDR3 protein. The sample shows approximately 600,000 distinct CDR3 sequences, 16% of them seen only once. The material sequenced was blood. These receptors were taken from a woman aged 30 to 39 with Graves' hyperthyroidism.

This clonotype was observed at least ten times. The chain employs TRBV28 and TRBJ2-5, with 10 bases that match TRBD1. The germline V gene has CDR1 MDHEN and CDR2 SYDVKM. V trimming: 4 bases; J trimming: 4 bases; junction bases outside the gene matches: 3. The CDR3 is made up of 14 amino acids. CDR3 coding DNA: TGTGCCAGCAGTTCAGACAGGGGGCGAGAGACCCAGTACTTC. It codes for CASSSDRGRETQYF.

This clonotype appeared a few times. The chain couples TRBV19 to TRBJ2-7, with TRBD1 matching over 8 bases. V lost 0 bases and J lost 4; bases outside the gene matches: 5. This CDR3 spans 15 amino acids. Germline V gene sequence: CDR1 LNHDA, CDR2 SQIVND (reference sequence). CDR3 nucleotides: TGTGCCAGTAGTATAGACGACAGGGGTTCGTACGAGCAGTACTTC. This translates into CASSIDDRGSYEQYF.

Of note for this clonotype: A much larger clone lies one base from this, so it may be a read error. The chain recombines TRBV24-1 with TRBJ2-1, with D unresolved. Between the trimmed V and J ends, which lost 1 base and 4 bases, there was a span of 13 bases. The CDR3 runs to 16 residues. CDR1 is KGHDR and CDR2 is SFDVKD in the germline V gene. The CDR3 here is CATSDLKGPDYNEQFF. DNA of the CDR3: TGTGCCACCAGTGATTTAAAGGGCCCAGATTACAATGAGCAGTTCTTC.

This clonotype showed up just a few times. A much bigger clone sits one base away, suggesting this may be a read error. This chain connects TRBV11-2 to TRBJ2-1, with 8 bases lining up with TRBD2. Germline values: CDR1 SGHAT, CDR2 FQNNGV. The CDR3 runs 15 residues. CDR3 DNA: TGTGCCAGCAGCTTGGGAGCGGGAGATGACAATGAGCAGGTCTTC. Translation: CASSLGAGDDNEQVF.

The CDR3 reads CASSLRTSVNNEQFF. Written as DNA, the CDR3 is TGTGCCAGCAGCCTAAGGACTAGCGTTAACAATGAGCAGTTCTTC. The chain combines TRBV9 with TRBJ2-1; TRBD2 matches 9 bases. This CDR3 has 15 residues. V trimming: 4 bases; J trimming: 5 bases; junction bases outside the gene matches: 7. The germline V gene encodes CDR1 SGDLS and CDR2 YYNGEE.

This clonotype appeared once. This chain links TRBV27 with TRBJ2-1; no clear D. The V end lost 4 bases, the J end lost 1 base, and 17 bases lay between the germline ends. Germline V gives CDR1 MNHEY, CDR2 SMNVEV (reference sequence). The CDR3 consists of 17 residues. The CDR3 sequence is CASSSRGRTVSYNEQFF. CDR3 bases: TGTGCCAGCAGTTCCCGTGGTAGAACTGTATCCTACAATGAGCAGTTCTTC.

This sequence joins TRBV7-6 and TRBJ1-4; D is possibly TRBD1 (6 bases). The germline V gene has CDR1 SGHVS and CDR2 FNYEAQ. The CDR3 extends over 17 amino acids. V was pared by 5 bases and J by 7 bases, with 23 bases between. The CDR3 sequence is CASSRDRRQGLIEKLFF. In DNA, the CDR3 is TGTGCCAGCAGCCGAGACCGAAGGCAGGGGCTTATTGAAAAACTGTTTTTT.

This clonotype was seen more than once but under ten times. V and J are TRBV6-5 and TRBJ1-3; no firm D call. Germline V gene sequence: CDR1 MNHEY, CDR2 SVGAGI. The length of the CDR3 is 16 residues. V shed 2 bases and J shed 0 bases, with 11 bases lying between them. The CDR3 DNA reads TGTGCCAGCAGTTACCATTCAGGCCTCTCTGGAAACACCATATATTTT. As protein: CASSYHSGLSGNTIYF.

In its sample, this clonotype was seen many times. This sequence joins TRBV28 and TRBJ1-1, with TRBD1 matching 8 bases. Looked up from germline, CDR1 is MDHEN and CDR2 is SYDVKM. The CDR3 consists of 15 residues. The V segment lost 6 bases and the J segment 1 base; nucleotides outside the gene matches: 7. The CDR3 loop is CASRFSGTGNTEAFF. The CDR3 bases are TGTGCCAGCAGGTTCTCCGGGACAGGGAACACTGAAGCTTTCTTT.

This clonotype was seen many times. This sequence joins TRBV29-1 and TRBJ2-3; D may correspond to TRBD1 or TRBD2 (5 bases each). The CDR3 extends over 16 amino acids. V was trimmed by 3 bases and J by 1 base, leaving 17 bases between them. CDR1 is SQVTM, CDR2 ANQGSEA, per germline. The CDR3 spells CSVERGGRGGTDTQYF. DNA for the CDR3: TGCAGCGTTGAGAGGGGCGGACGGGGAGGCACAGATACGCAGTATTTT.